The 5 T cell receptor beta chains below all came from one sample that was sequenced in a study of cytomegalovirus exposure and HLA in healthy donors. With 60 Vbeta and 13 Jbeta primers, the PCR was carried out. This table comes from immunoSEQ multiplex PCR, and its TCRdb copy is limited to in-frame clones, with some not included. In total, the table holds 200,000 or so clones. Specimen: PBMCs. Receptors originate from a boy younger than 18 in good health and CMV-seronegative.

This rearrangement joins TRBV7-2 to TRBJ1-5, with 8 bases matching TRBD1. This CDR3 region has 14 residues. The V gene end was trimmed by 8 bases and the J gene end by 2 bases; junction bases not matched to a gene: 5. Germline CDR1 is SGHTA and CDR2 is FQGNSA. The CDR3 nucleotides are TGTGCCAGCGGTAAGACAGGGGGCAATCAGCCCCAGCATTTT. This encodes CASGKTGGNQPQHF.

The rearrangement links TRBV4-2 to TRBJ1-4, with 7 bases identical to TRBD1. The trim removed 1 base at V and 5 bases at J, leaving 1 base unmatched. CDR1 is LGHNA and CDR2 is YNFKEQ in the germline V gene. The CDR3 length is 14 residues. CDR3 protein: CASSQGGGNEKLFF. The CDR3 DNA is TGTGCCAGCAGCCAAGGAGGGGGCAATGAAAAACTGTTTTTT.

Remarks on this clone: The same CDR3 is also encoded by other DNA sequences in this sample. This chain connects TRBV30 to TRBJ1-1; D gene uncertain. The CDR3 runs 10 residues. V was pared by 1 base and J by 6 bases, with 3 bases between. Looked up from germline, CDR1 is GTSNPN and CDR2 is SVGIG (reference sequence). In DNA, the CDR3 is TGTGCCTGGAGTGGAGCTGAAGCTTTCTTT. It encodes CAWSGAEAFF.

The V gene is TRBV7-2, the J gene TRBJ1-4; 7 bases match TRBD1. V shed 4 bases, J shed 0 bases, and the junction held 5 bases outside the gene matches. The CDR3 has 16 amino acids. The germline V gene has CDR1 SGHTA and CDR2 FQGNSA. The CDR3 nucleotides read TGTGCCAGCAGCTCGACAGGGAGAGCAACTAATGAAAAACTGTTTTTT. Its translation: CASSSTGRATNEKLFF.

V is TRBV5-4 and J is TRBJ2-7; a weak D match, TRBD2 (5 bases). CDR3 size: 15 residues. Germline V gene data show CDR1 as SGHNT and CDR2 as YYREEE (reference sequence). V shed 0 bases and J shed 2 bases, with 12 bases lying between them. The CDR3 DNA is TGTGCCAGCAGCTTGGCAGACCTTAGCGCCTACGAGCAGTACTTC. Protein product: CASSLADLSAYEQYF.